This record covers a single T cell receptor (beta chain). No antigen is known for it. No quality values exist for individual bases; no much larger clone is one base distant. This sample's time point label indicates: cycle 4 day 1 (C4D1), after five to seven weeks of nivolumab. Every trial patient had relapsed following autologous stem cell transplantation, and prior brentuximab vedotin exposure was what differed among cohorts A, B and C. The trial cohort included 56 patients with relapsed/refractory classical Hodgkin lymphoma, and each patient had a best overall response of complete response, partial response or progressive disease. Single-agent nivolumab was administered to trial patients in the multi-cohort phase II CheckMate 205 trial. An independent review committee assessed best overall response by applying the 2007 International Working Group response criteria. Trial PBMCs were collected just before the start of nivolumab (C1D1) and during therapy at cycle 2 day 1 and cycle 4 day 1. Peripheral blood was collected in 8 mL Vacutainer Cell Preparation Tubes, from which PBMCs were isolated by centrifugation and then cryopreserved.

The Qiagen DNeasy kit was used to extract genomic DNA from unsorted PBMCs and from the negatively selected CD4+ and CD8+ fractions. TCR beta CDR3 regions were subjected to amplification by immunoSEQ multiplex PCR with primers that anneal to V and J segments. A synthetic immune receptor repertoire was used to minimize amplification bias, and remaining bias was computationally removed after sequencing. Turning to the authors' computational methods: Custom Python scripts were used to quantify repertoire diversity as the Shannon entropy index. Unsorted, CD4+ and CD8+ repertoires were examined separately, except in combined analyses, for which CD4+ and CD8+ sequences were merged in silico. A clone was considered expanded if an increase in frequency of at least 2-fold after treatment relative to C1D1 was found, and a pseudocount of 0.5 was applied to clones undetected at baseline. Singleton clones were defined as clones with 0 or 1 copy at C1D1, and non-singleton clones were defined as clones with 2 or more copies. Clones expanded in unsorted samples were assigned a CD4+, CD8+ or unknown annotation through matching of protein sequences in sorted samples from the same patient. Wilcoxon tests were applied to paired samples to test diversity changes from C1D1 to C4D1. TCRdb carries this immuneACCESS record with in-frame sequences only. Its versions omit some clonotypes, under half of them owing to an unresolved V gene in the studies checked, with the rest unexplained. V and J calls and clone size are those listed in that table; D and trimming were worked out from the DNA. Here the sample has about 64,000 clones; just over 90% occur a single time. The ten largest clones add up to roughly 8% of the sample.

The CDR3, cysteine through phenylalanine, is 15 amino acids long. The DNA shown is the 45-base CDR3, in frame from base 1. CDR1 and CDR2 (MNHEY, SVGAGI) derive from the germline V gene. V was cut back by 6 bases and J by 0 bases, leaving a gap of 9 bases between them. The sample originates from a study of PD-1 blockade in classical Hodgkin lymphoma (dated by TCRdb to 2020 to 2021). With regard to the full study: Nivolumab dosing was 3 mg/kg intravenously every 2 weeks, continuing until either disease progression or unacceptable toxicity. The study used TCR beta sequencing and CyTOF to define a peripheral blood immune signature of response to PD-1 blockade in classical Hodgkin lymphoma.

The research as a whole found: Patients starting nivolumab less than 1 year after ASCT had lower diversity and were excluded from later analyses to avoid confounding by immune reconstitution. The study covered only a single clinical trial cohort, and the causes of the repertoire differences, possibly disease activity or prior therapy, were still not defined. Baseline TCR diversity was reported to be lower in newly diagnosed patients than in healthy donors, and even lower in relapsed/refractory patients. Baseline diversity similar to that of newly diagnosed patients was observed in trial patients achieving complete response, whereas significantly lower diversity was observed in partial responders and progressors. By C4D1, a significant rise was seen in CD4+ TCR diversity but not in CD8+ TCR diversity (p=0.0027 vs p=0.16), and the rise was most apparent among complete responders (p=0.02).

Sequenced here: peripheral blood mononuclear cells (PBMCs), sampled before the fourth cycle of nivolumab. The chain joins TRBV6-5 to TRBJ2-6; the D gene identity is not certain. The receptor was derived from a human donor with classical Hodgkin lymphoma. Here is the DNA: TGTGCCAGCAGGGCGTTGAGCTCTGGGGCCAACGTCCTGACTTTC. Translation gives CASRALSSGANVLTF.